Listed here are 25 T cell receptor beta chains from one sample, sequenced in a study of PD-1 blockade in classical Hodgkin lymphoma. Time point specified: cycle 4 day 1 (C4D1), after more than 5 weeks of nivolumab. Every one of the patients relapsed after autologous stem cell transplantation (brentuximab vedotin exposure was variable). The assay was immunoSEQ multiplex PCR, and TCRdb's table has in-frame clones only and misses some. The sample records approximately 61,000 clones, nearly 90% being singletons. Sequencing used peripheral blood mononuclear cells (PBMCs), obtained before the fourth cycle of nivolumab. These receptors were obtained from a human donor with classical Hodgkin lymphoma.

CDR3 in DNA: TGCGCCAGCAGCCAATTAACCGGGACTAGCGGGGTGAATGAGCAGTTCTTC. Translated: CASSQLTGTSGVNEQFF. This chain joins TRBV5-1 and TRBJ2-1; 13 bases align to TRBD2. Trimming at V came to 4 bases and at J to 7 bases, leaving 11 bases not matched to a gene. Germline CDR1 reads SGHRS; CDR2 reads YFSETQ. The CDR3 consists of 17 residues. Using reference TRBV5-1 and TRBJ2-1 for the parts outside the CDR3, the full variable domain is KAGVTQTPRYLIKTRGQQVTLSCSPISGHRSVSWYQQTPGQGLQFLFEYFSETQRNKGNFPGRFSGRQFSNSRSEMNVSTLELGDSALYLCASSQLTGTSGVNEQFFGPGTRLTVL.

This sequence joins TRBV19 and TRBJ2-7; D may be TRBD1 (6 bases). The CDR3 has 14 amino acids. Trimming left V 10 bases short and J 1 base short, with 17 bases between. Germline V gene lookup returns CDR1 LNHDA and CDR2 SQIVND (reference sequence). The CDR3 reads CATREAGTSYEQYF. The CDR3 coding sequence is TGTGCCACGAGAGAGGCCGGGACATCCTACGAGCAGTACTTC.

This clone appeared a few times. The chain links TRBV4-2 to TRBJ2-1, with D unclear. The CDR3 length is 14 residues. V dropped 5 bases and J dropped 0 bases, with 8 bases sitting between them. The germline CDR1 and CDR2 sequences are LGHNA and YNFKEQ. The CDR3 protein is CASSVYDSYNEQFF. CDR3 bases: TGTGCCAGCAGCGTCTACGACTCCTACAATGAGCAGTTCTTC.

On this clone: Distinct nucleotide sequences in the sample also encode this CDR3. The gene calls are TRBV5-1 and TRBJ1-1; D perhaps matches TRBD1 (6 bases). V was cut by 4 bases and J by 5 bases, with 12 bases left in between. The CDR3 contains 13 residues. From germline, CDR1 is SGHRS and CDR2 YFSETQ. The CDR3 protein is CASSLQGGTEAFF. CDR3 DNA sequence: TGCGCCAGCAGCCTACAGGGTGGTACTGAAGCTTTCTTT.

This chain connects TRBV5-5 to TRBJ2-3, with D possibly being TRBD2 (7 bases). V lost 0 bases and J 4 bases, leaving 12 bases between the germline ends. CDR3 length equals 15 residues. Germline V gene lookup returns CDR1 SGHKS and CDR2 YYEKEE (reference sequence). The CDR3 sequence: CASSLEGGPSDTQYF. Written as DNA, the CDR3 is TGTGCCAGCAGCTTGGAGGGGGGGCCATCAGATACGCAGTATTTT.

The V call is TRBV15, the J call TRBJ2-2, with D perhaps matching TRBD2 (6 bases). This CDR3 has 15 residues. Deletions cut 0 bases from V and 3 bases from J, with 8 bases between. Germline V gives CDR1 LNHNV, CDR2 YYDKDF (reference sequence). This CDR3 is CATSREGLYTGELFF. The CDR3 region has the DNA TGTGCCACCAGCAGAGAGGGACTTTACACCGGGGAGCTGTTTTTT.

This chain links TRBV18 with TRBJ1-1; no firm D call. From germline, CDR1 is KGHSH and CDR2 LQKENI. CDR3 length: 14 residues. Trimming removed 6 bases from V and 2 bases from J, with 13 bases in between. CDR3 region: CASSPPDFNTEAFF. The CDR3 DNA is TGTGCCAGCTCCCCCCCCGACTTCAACACTGAAGCTTTCTTT.

The J gene is TRBJ1-6, the V gene TRBV6-1; D might be TRBD1 (5 bases). Germline assignment: CDR1 MNHNS and CDR2 SASEGT. Between the trimmed V and J ends, which lost 3 bases and 3 bases, there was a span of 12 bases. The length of the CDR3 is 16 residues. The CDR3 protein is CASSEEGPSYNSPLHF. The CDR3 bases are TGTGCCAGCAGTGAGGAGGGGCCGAGCTATAATTCACCCCTCCACTTT.

This clone has only a few counts. This chain links TRBV5-5 with TRBJ1-5; TRBD1 is a possible D gene (6 bases). Trimming left V 0 bases short and J 2 bases short, with 9 bases between. The germline V gene has CDR1 SGHKS and CDR2 YYEKEE (reference sequence). The CDR3 is 15 residues long. CDR3 bases: TGTGCCAGCAGCTTGGAAGGGGGGGGCAATCAGCCCCAGCATTTT. It is translated as CASSLEGGGNQPQHF. Full variable domain (rest looked up from reference TRBV5-5 and TRBJ1-5): DAGVTQSPTHLIKTRGQQVTLRCSPISGHKSVSWYQQVLGQGPQFIFQYYEKEERGRGNFPDRFSARQFPNYSSELNVNALLLGDSALYLCASSLEGGGNQPQHFGDGTRLSIL.

V is TRBV28 and J is TRBJ1-3; tentatively, D is TRBD1 (5 bases). Trimming stripped 7 bases from V and 2 bases from J, with 12 bases between. The CDR3 sequence is 14 residues long. CDR1 is MDHEN, CDR2 SYDVKM, per germline. The CDR3 DNA follows: TGTGCCAGCACCAATCAGGGTGCTGGAAACACCATATATTTT. Its protein is CASTNQGAGNTIYF.

This clone has just a few counts. The V call is TRBV9, the J call TRBJ1-1; D gene uncertain. Germline loops: CDR1 SGDLS, CDR2 YYNGEE. CDR3 length equals 13 residues. V was shortened by 6 bases and J by 6 bases, with 15 bases between the two germline ends. The CDR3 loop is CASNLPPNAEAFF. In DNA form, the CDR3 reads TGTGCCAGCAACCTCCCCCCTAACGCTGAAGCTTTCTTT.

The chain recombines TRBV5-1 with TRBJ1-1, with D possibly TRBD1 on 6 matching bases. The germline V gene encodes CDR1 SGHRS and CDR2 YFSETQ. This CDR3 contains 16 residues. V was clipped by 4 bases and J by 0 bases, with 16 bases between them. Written as DNA, the CDR3 is TGCGCCAGCAGCCCCGAATTACAGGGTTTGAACACTGAAGCTTTCTTT. It codes for CASSPELQGLNTEAFF. Complete variable domain (other parts from reference TRBV5-1 and TRBJ1-1): KAGVTQTPRYLIKTRGQQVTLSCSPISGHRSVSWYQQTPGQGLQFLFEYFSETQRNKGNFPGRFSGRQFSNSRSEMNVSTLELGDSALYLCASSPELQGLNTEAFFGQGTRLTVV.

The rearrangement joins TRBV23-1 to TRBJ1-4; 11 bases map to TRBD1. TRBV23-1 is an open reading frame, and its role is uncertain. This CDR3 comprises 13 residues. V gave up 8 bases and J gave up 5 bases; unmatched junction bases: 1. CDR3 loop: CASRTGGNEKLFF. The CDR3 DNA is TGCGCCAGCCGGACAGGGGGCAATGAAAAACTGTTTTTT.

The rearrangement uses TRBV10-1 and TRBJ2-1; D possibly corresponds to TRBD2 (6 bases). The CDR3 contains 14 residues. Per germline, CDR1 WNHNN and CDR2 SYGVQD (reference sequence). Trimming cost V 0 bases and J 6 bases, with 9 bases left between them. CDR3: CASSESGGINEQFF. CDR3 in DNA: TGCGCCAGCAGTGAGTCGGGGGGAATCAATGAGCAGTTCTTC.

The chain carries TRBV5-1 and TRBJ2-3; D is possibly TRBD1 or TRBD2 (5 bases each). V gave up 2 bases and J gave up 0 bases, with 13 bases separating them. Germline CDR1 SGHRS, CDR2 YFSETQ. The CDR3 is 16 residues long. The chain's CDR3 is CASSFGRDASTDTQYF. The DNA of the CDR3 is TGCGCCAGCAGCTTTGGAAGGGACGCTAGCACAGATACGCAGTATTTT.

The rearrangement uses TRBV7-9 and TRBJ2-5, with D hard to call. CDR3 length: 11 residues. The V end lost 5 bases, the J end lost 5 bases, and 6 bases lay between the germline ends. From germline, CDR1 is SEHNR and CDR2 FQNEAQ (reference sequence). The CDR3 region is CASSPGETQYF. In DNA, the CDR3 is TGTGCCAGCAGCCCGGGCGAGACCCAGTACTTC.

This clone has only a few counts. This chain uses TRBV7-9 with TRBJ2-3; D is unresolved. The germline CDR1 and CDR2 sequences are SEHNR and FQNEAQ (reference sequence). Trimming cost V 1 base and J 6 bases, with 8 bases left between them. The CDR3 contains 13 residues. The CDR3 DNA is TGTGCCAGCAGCTTAGACGGCGCTGATACGCAGTATTTT. Translation: CASSLDGADTQYF.

This rearrangement joins TRBV5-1 to TRBJ2-5; 9 nucleotides agree with TRBD2. The J segment lost 2 bases and the V segment lost 4 bases, leaving 9 bases of the junction unmatched. Germline CDR1 SGHRS, CDR2 YFSETQ. This CDR3 comprises 16 residues. The DNA for the CDR3 is TGCGCCAGCAGCACCGCGGGGGGGAACCCTCAAGAGACCCAGTACTTC. Translation: CASSTAGGNPQETQYF.

The genes are TRBV9 and TRBJ2-7; 9 bases align to TRBD1. V gave up 4 bases and J gave up 5 bases; unmatched junction bases: 13. Germline V lookup: CDR1 SGDLS, CDR2 YYNGEE. The CDR3 extends over 16 amino acids. This CDR3 is CASSTSPGQGSHEQYF. Written as DNA, the CDR3 is TGTGCCAGCAGCACCAGTCCGGGACAGGGATCGCACGAGCAGTACTTC.

Concerning this clone: The identical CDR3 is also encoded by other nucleotide sequences in the sample. The DNA for the CDR3 is TGCGCCAGCAGCTTGGTAGGGGATACGCAGTATTTT. It is translated as CASSLVGDTQYF. The V gene is TRBV5-1, the J gene TRBJ2-3, with D unclear. V lost 0 bases and J lost 6, with 5 bases in between. From germline, CDR1 is SGHRS and CDR2 YFSETQ. CDR3 length: 12 residues. Based on the CDR3 plus reference TRBV5-1 and TRBJ2-3, the full variable domain is KAGVTQTPRYLIKTRGQQVTLSCSPISGHRSVSWYQQTPGQGLQFLFEYFSETQRNKGNFPGRFSGRQFSNSRSEMNVSTLELGDSALYLCASSLVGDTQYFGPGTRLTVL.

This chain links TRBV5-6 with TRBJ1-3; 7 bases are shared with TRBD1. Germline V gene sequence: CDR1 SGHDT, CDR2 YYEEEE. Germline trimming cut 2 bases from V and 0 bases from J; bases unmatched to any gene: 2. The CDR3 extends over 15 amino acids. The CDR3, as DNA: TGTGCCAGCAGCTTCACAGGGGACTCTGGAAACACCATATATTTT. Residues: CASSFTGDSGNTIYF.

The gene calls are TRBV14 and TRBJ1-5; D unclear. Germline V gives CDR1 SGHDN, CDR2 FVKESK. This CDR3 is built from 15 residues. V was clipped by 1 base and J by 0 bases, with 7 bases between them. The CDR3 DNA is TGTGCCAGCAGCCAAGCGGGATATAGCAATCAGCCCCAGCATTTT. Protein: CASSQAGYSNQPQHF.

The V and J genes are TRBV28 and TRBJ2-1, with D tentatively TRBD1 (5 bases). This CDR3 comprises 16 residues. The V end was cut by 1 base, the J end by 4 bases, with 14 bases between. CDR1 is MDHEN, CDR2 SYDVKM, per germline. The chain's CDR3 is CASSLSGLTLYNEQFF. Written as DNA, the CDR3 is TGTGCCAGCAGTTTATCAGGGTTGACGTTGTACAATGAGCAGTTCTTC.

This chain uses TRBV5-1 with TRBJ2-5; D is possibly TRBD1 (5 bases). Germline assignment: CDR1 SGHRS and CDR2 YFSETQ. Between the trimmed V and J ends, which lost 4 bases and 2 bases, there was a span of 12 bases. The CDR3 has 14 amino acids. As DNA, the CDR3 is TGCGCCAGCAGCAGTCTAGGGGCACAAGAGACCCAGTACTTC. Translated, it gives CASSSLGAQETQYF.

The chain links TRBV6-5 to TRBJ2-3; D is possibly TRBD2 (7 bases). The CDR3 runs to 13 residues. Deletions cut 7 bases from V and 5 bases from J, with 13 bases between. CDR1 and CDR2 (germline): MNHEY, SVGAGI. This CDR3 is CASKGGGRDTQYF. The CDR3 DNA follows: TGTGCCAGCAAGGGGGGGGGTAGAGATACGCAGTATTTT.